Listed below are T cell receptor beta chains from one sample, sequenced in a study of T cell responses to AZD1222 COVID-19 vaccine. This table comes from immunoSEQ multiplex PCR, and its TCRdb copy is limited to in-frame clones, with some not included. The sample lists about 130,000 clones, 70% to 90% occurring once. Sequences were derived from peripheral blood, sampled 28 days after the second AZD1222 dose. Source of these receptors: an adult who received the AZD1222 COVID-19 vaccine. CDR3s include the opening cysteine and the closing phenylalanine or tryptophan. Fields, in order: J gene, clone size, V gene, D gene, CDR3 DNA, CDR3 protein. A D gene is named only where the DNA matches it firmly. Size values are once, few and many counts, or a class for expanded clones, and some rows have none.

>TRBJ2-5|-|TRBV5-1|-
TGCGCCAGCAGCTTGGGGAGGATAGATCCGTACCAAGAGACCCAGTACTTC
CASSLGRIDPYQETQYF
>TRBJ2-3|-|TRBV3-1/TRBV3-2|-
TGTGCCAGCAGTCCGAACGGGGCAGATACGCAGTATTTT
CASSPNGADTQYF
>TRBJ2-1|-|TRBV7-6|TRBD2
TGTGCGACAGGACTAGCGGGAGGGACATCCTACAATGAGCAGTTCTTC
CATGLAGGTSYNEQFF
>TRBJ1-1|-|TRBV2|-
TGTGCCAGCATGCTTGGGGAGGGTAACACTGAAGCTTTCTTT
CASMLGEGNTEAFF
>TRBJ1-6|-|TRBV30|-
TGTGCCTGGAATAATAATTCACCCCTCCACTTT
CAWNNNSPLHF
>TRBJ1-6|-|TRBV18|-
TGTGCCAGCTCGAGGAGTTCCCTCCACTTT
CASSRSSLHF
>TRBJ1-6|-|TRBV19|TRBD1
TGTGCCAGTAGCCCAACCCGGACAGGGAGGAATTCACCCCTCCACTTT
CASSPTRTGRNSPLHF
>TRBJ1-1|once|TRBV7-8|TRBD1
TGTGCCAGCAGCCCGGGACAGGGGGCGCGGACTGAAGCTTTCTTT
CASSPGQGARTEAFF
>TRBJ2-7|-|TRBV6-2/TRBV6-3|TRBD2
TGTGCCAGCAGCCCCGGTAGCGGGGGCTCAGGCGGCGAGCAGTACTTC
CASSPGSGGSGGEQYF
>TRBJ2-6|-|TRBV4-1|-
TGCGCCAGCAGCCCCGAGGGGCTTGGGGCCAACGTCCTGACTTTC
CASSPEGLGANVLTF
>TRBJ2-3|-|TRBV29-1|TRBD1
TGCAGCGTTGAAAAAGGACAGGGCGCAGATACGCAGTATTTT
CSVEKGQGADTQYF
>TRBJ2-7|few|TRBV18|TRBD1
TGTGCCAGCTCACCAGTCTTTCGCCGGGACAGGGGAATGGGCGAGCAGTACTTC
CASSPVFRRDRGMGEQYF
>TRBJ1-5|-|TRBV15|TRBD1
TGTGCCACCAGCATTGGACAGGGCAATCAGCCCCAGCATTTT
CATSIGQGNQPQHF
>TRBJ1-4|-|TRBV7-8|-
TGTGCCAGCAGCCCCAGTCAGTCTGCAACTAATGAAAAACTGTTTTTT
CASSPSQSATNEKLFF
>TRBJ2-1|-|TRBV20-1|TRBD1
TGCAGTGCTAGTGGGACAGTCTACAATGAGCAGTTCTTC
CSASGTVYNEQFF
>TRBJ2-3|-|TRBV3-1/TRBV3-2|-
TGTGCCAGCAGCCAAGCGGCGGGCAGGGGGGCAGATACGCAGTATTTT
CASSQAAGRGADTQYF
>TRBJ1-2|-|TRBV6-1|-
TGTGCCAGCAGTGAAGGGGGCCAGTATGGCTACACCTTC
CASSEGGQYGYTF
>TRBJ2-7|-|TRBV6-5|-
TGTGCCACGCGACAGGTTTCCTACGAGCAGTACTTC
CATRQVSYEQYF
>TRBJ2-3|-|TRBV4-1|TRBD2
TGCGCCAGCAGACTAGCGGGGAGCACAGATACGCAGTATTTT
CASRLAGSTDTQYF
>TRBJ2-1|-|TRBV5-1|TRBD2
TGCGCCAGCAGCTCTAGGACTAGCGGGTTCCCCTCCTACAATGAGCAGTTCTTC
CASSSRTSGFPSYNEQFF
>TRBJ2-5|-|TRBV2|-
TGTGCCAGCAGTGAAAGTACGGCCCAAGAGACCCAGTACTTC
CASSESTAQETQYF
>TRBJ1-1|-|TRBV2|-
TGTGCCAGCACCCCGGACACGAACACTGAAGCTTTCTTT
CASTPDTNTEAFF
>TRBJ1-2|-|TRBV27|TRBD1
TGTGCCAGCAGAGATCCGGGACAGGGGCCCTCTAACTATGGCTACACCTTC
CASRDPGQGPSNYGYTF
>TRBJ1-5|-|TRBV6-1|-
TGTGCCAGCAGTGAAGCCCCCAGGGGCGGCAATCAGCCCCAGCATTTT
CASSEAPRGGNQPQHF
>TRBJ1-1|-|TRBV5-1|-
TGCGCCAGCAGCTTGGGACTGAGCCAAGAAGCTTTCTTT
CASSLGLSQEAFF
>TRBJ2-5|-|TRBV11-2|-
TGTGCCAGCAGCCCGAACTGGGCGGGGCAAGAGACCCAGTACTTC
CASSPNWAGQETQYF
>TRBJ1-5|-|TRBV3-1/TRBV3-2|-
TGTGCCAGCAGCCAAGATCATGTGGTGAATCAGCCCCAGCATTTT
CASSQDHVVNQPQHF
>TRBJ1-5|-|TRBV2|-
TGTGCCAGCAGTTCCGAACAGGGAAGTTTTGGGCAGCCCCAGCATTTT
CASSSEQGSFGQPQHF
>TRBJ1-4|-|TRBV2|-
TGTGCCAGCACCGGCCTGACGGGGGGTGAAAAACTGTTTTTT
CASTGLTGGEKLFF
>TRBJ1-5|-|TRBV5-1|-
TGCGCCAGCAGCTTGGCGGTTAATCAGCCCCAGCATTTT
CASSLAVNQPQHF
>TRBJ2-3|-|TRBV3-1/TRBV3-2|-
TGTGCCAGCAGCCCTTGGGCCGCGGTTACAGATACGCAGTATTTT
CASSPWAAVTDTQYF
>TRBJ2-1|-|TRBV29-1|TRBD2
TGCAGCTCCGATCTAGCGGGATTTCCTTACAATGAGCAGTTCTTC
CSSDLAGFPYNEQFF
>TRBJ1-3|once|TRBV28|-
TGTGCCAGCACCGTAAATAGTCCGATTTCTGGAAACACCATATATTTT
CASTVNSPISGNTIYF